This TCR beta chain came from a study of blood T cell repertoires in COVID-19 (dated by TCRdb to the early 2020s). With regard to the full study: Samples covering the acute and convalescent phases of COVID-19 were provided by collaborators in the United States, Italy and Spain. The repertoires were released in a freely available public database intended as a resource for research on the immune response to SARS-CoV-2. Subjects who had been exposed to COVID-19, were actively infected with it, or had recovered from it provided the deeply sampled blood TCRbeta repertoires that made up the dataset. A de-identified subject ID, COVID-19 status, age in years and sex were almost always included in the sample metadata. Samples came from the ongoing ImmuneRACE study (first 160 participants) plus 1,254 subjects from 6 global collaborators. The prospective study material was composed of cDNA or gDNA derived from T cells, B-cell-depleted T cells, or PBMCs. Where available, HLA class I and class II types were taken from metadata supplied by the sample provider and were not determined by assay-based typing.

In the case of this clone: The clone's antigen remains unknown. Per-nucleotide qualities are absent, and no much larger clonotype sits a single base away.

The immunoSEQ Assay, a bias-controlled multiplex PCR, was used to amplify TCRbeta CDR3 regions from genomic DNA. Under the source paper's analysis protocol: Nucleated cell counts per sample were estimated from amplification of reference gene primers within the assay. To quantify the absolute abundance of each unique TCRbeta CDR3 rearrangement, sequence reads were collapsed and filtered. For each sample, productive Simpson clonality was calculated by taking the square root of Simpson's diversity index across productive rearrangements. TCRdb limited this immuneACCESS table to in-frame rearrangements with V and J called. A share of clones is missing; checked studies link under half to unresolved V genes, and the rest is unexplained. The V and J calls and clone size were taken over from that table, and D and trimming were inferred from the DNA. Recorded for this sample are approximately 270,000 clones; about 85% of them occurred a single time. Together, the top ten hold 0.87% of the sample.

Study-wide conclusions, independent of this receptor: Clinical and demographic metadata were provided uncurated, with the amount varying by source and participant.

In Seattle, one collaborating source enrolled patients while the infection was active and tracked those patients longitudinally over the course of disease. Each collaborating institution followed its own protocols to collect whole blood in K2EDTA tubes. For TCRbeta analysis, collaborators shipped samples in one of three forms: frozen whole blood, isolated PBMCs, or DNA extracted from either of those sample types. The germline V gene encodes CDR1 MDHEN and CDR2 SYDVKM. The CDR3 runs 15 residues from the cysteine to the phenylalanine. Only the CDR3 DNA is retained, 45 bases long and in frame from the first base. V is pruned by 4 bases and J by 2 bases, leaving 5 bases of the junction without a gene match.

The source is a human donor with COVID-19, enrolled during active disease. The donor label of this sample is uncertain. Source material: peripheral blood. Here the chain combines TRBV28 and TRBJ2-7; the junction holds 10 bases that match TRBD1. The CDR3 protein sequence reads: CASSWGGTGAYEQYF. In nucleotides, the sequence is TGTGCCAGCAGTTGGGGAGGGACAGGGGCCTACGAGCAGTACTTC.